These T cell receptor beta chains were read from a single sample in a study of cytomegalovirus exposure and HLA in healthy donors. Profiling relied on immunoSEQ multiplex PCR, and the TCRdb table lists in-frame clones only, not all of them. This repertoire includes 150,000 or so clones. Sequencing was done on a sample of PBMCs. All receptors come from a man aged 25-40 years in good health and CMV-seronegative. The CDR3 runs from the conserved cysteine through the conserved F or W. The D gene is left open where the match is weak.

len	v_gene	d_gene	j_gene	CDR3aa	CDR3nt
16	TRBV27	TRBD1	TRBJ2-7	CASRPRFGTGAYEQYF	TGTGCCAGCAGGCCCCGTTTCGGGACAGGCGCCTACGAGCAGTACTTC
17	TRBV9	TRBD1	TRBJ2-7	CASTLGPGQGVFDEQYF	TGTGCCAGCACCTTGGGACCAGGACAGGGGGTTTTCGACGAGCAGTACTTC
13	TRBV27	TRBD1	TRBJ2-7	CASSSRTGFEQYF	TGTGCCAGCAGTTCACGGACAGGGTTCGAGCAGTACTTC
11	TRBV29-1	NA	TRBJ2-7	CSVEQGYEQYF	TGCAGCGTGGAACAGGGTTACGAGCAGTACTTC
13	TRBV7-9	NA	TRBJ1-2	CASSFSADGSYTF	TGTGCCAGCAGCTTTTCCGCGGACGGGAGCTACACCTTC
12	TRBV19	NA	TRBJ1-2	CASSIGGSGTDF	TGTGCCAGTAGTATAGGGGGCTCCGGTACAGACTTC
14	TRBV6-5	NA	TRBJ1-1	CASSLHRVNTEAFF	TGTGCCAGCAGTCTGCACAGGGTTAACACTGAAGCTTTCTTT
18	TRBV5-4	NA	TRBJ2-1	CASSLKGPREIPYNEQFF	TGTGCCAGCAGCTTGAAAGGACCACGGGAGATCCCGTACAATGAGCAGTTCTTC
13	TRBV11-2	NA	TRBJ2-3	CASSDGVADTQYF	TGTGCCAGCAGCGACGGAGTTGCAGATACGCAGTATTTT
15	TRBV5-6	NA	TRBJ1-2	CASSLRRRANYGYTF	TGTGCCAGCAGCTTACGCAGGCGTGCTAACTATGGCTACACCTTC
15	TRBV11-3	TRBD2	TRBJ2-1	CASSSSGRGYNEQFF	TGTGCCAGCAGCTCTAGCGGGAGGGGCTACAATGAGCAGTTCTTC
14	TRBV6-5	TRBD2	TRBJ2-7	CASRRPGLAAEQYF	TGTGCCAGCAGACGTCCGGGACTAGCGGCCGAGCAGTACTTC
15	TRBV9	TRBD2	TRBJ2-1	CASSFGGLADNEQFF	TGTGCCAGCAGCTTTGGAGGACTAGCGGACAATGAGCAGTTCTTC
14	TRBV5-6	TRBD1	TRBJ2-5	CASSLVQGGETQYF	TGTGCCAGCAGCTTGGTACAGGGGGGAGAGACCCAGTACTTC
18	TRBV2	TRBD1	TRBJ1-1	CASKLDRGRVGLNTEAFF	TGTGCCAGCAAGTTGGACAGGGGGCGAGTGGGGTTGAACACTGAAGCTTTCTTT
12	TRBV11-2	NA	TRBJ1-6	CASSLVGLPLHF	TGTGCCAGCAGCTTAGTGGGCCTCCCCCTCCACTTT
14	TRBV29-1	TRBD2	TRBJ2-2	CSVRLAGNTGELFF	TGCAGCGTAAGACTAGCGGGAAACACCGGGGAGCTGTTTTTT
13	TRBV29-1	NA	TRBJ2-1	CSTNNMGGSEQFF	TGCAGCACAAATAATATGGGGGGAAGTGAGCAGTTCTTC
14	TRBV5-3	NA	TRBJ1-1	CARSGRDSNTEAFF	TGTGCCAGAAGCGGCCGGGACTCAAACACTGAAGCTTTCTTT
15	TRBV30	NA	TRBJ1-6	CAWSVGQGDNSPLHF	TGTGCCTGGAGTGTGGGGCAGGGCGACAATTCACCCCTCCACTTT
15	TRBV9	NA	TRBJ1-5	CASSGGLDSNQPQHF	TGTGCCAGCAGCGGAGGGCTTGACAGCAATCAGCCCCAGCATTTT
15	TRBV28	TRBD1	TRBJ2-7	CASSSPGQGDYEQYF	TGTGCCAGCAGTTCCCCGGGACAGGGGGACTACGAGCAGTACTTC
15	TRBV11-3	TRBD2	TRBJ2-1	CASSLSGGISGEQFF	TGTGCCAGCAGCTTATCGGGGGGGATCTCAGGTGAGCAGTTCTTC
12	TRBV29-1	TRBD1	TRBJ2-7	CSVSDRGYEQYF	TGCAGCGTCTCAGACAGGGGCTACGAGCAGTACTTC
15	TRBV19	TRBD1	TRBJ1-5	CASRPGQVEGQPQHF	TGTGCCAGTAGACCCGGACAGGTTGAGGGTCAGCCCCAGCATTTT
11	TRBV29-1	NA	TRBJ1-2	CSVEDLQGYTF	TGCAGCGTTGAAGATCTGCAGGGCTACACCTTC
16	TRBV29-1	NA	TRBJ2-1	CSVDLSGLIRDNEQFF	TGCAGCGTTGATTTGTCAGGACTGATTAGGGACAATGAGCAGTTCTTC
12	TRBV21-1	NA	TRBJ1-4	CASSKAREELFF	TGTGCCAGCAGCAAAGCACGAGAGGAACTGTTTTTT
13	TRBV2	TRBD1	TRBJ2-1	CASSGDRGNEQFF	TGTGCCAGCAGTGGCGACAGGGGGAATGAGCAGTTCTTC
16	TRBV11-2	TRBD2	TRBJ2-3	CASSLVPSGNTDTQYF	TGTGCCAGCAGCTTAGTCCCTAGCGGGAACACAGATACGCAGTATTTT
14	TRBV16	TRBD1	TRBJ1-2	CASSPQRQGDGYTF	TGTGCCAGCAGCCCTCAGCGACAGGGAGATGGCTACACCTTC
15	TRBV5-4	TRBD2	TRBJ2-3	CASRQLAEYTDTQYF	TGTGCCAGCAGGCAACTAGCGGAATACACAGATACGCAGTATTTT
15	TRBV28	NA	TRBJ2-4	CASSLGEFVKNIQYF	TGTGCCAGCAGTTTAGGGGAGTTCGTCAAAAACATTCAGTACTTC
15	TRBV5-1	NA	TRBJ2-1	CASSLRVGHGNEQFF	TGCGCCAGCAGCTTACGAGTGGGGCACGGAAATGAGCAGTTCTTC
14	TRBV7-9	NA	TRBJ1-1	CASSLMVGGTEAFF	TGTGCCAGCAGCTTAATGGTGGGGGGCACTGAAGCTTTCTTT
13	TRBV5-1	NA	TRBJ2-5	CASSPLAAETQYF	TGCGCCAGCAGCCCCCTGGCGGCAGAGACCCAGTACTTC
15	TRBV10-3	NA	TRBJ2-5	CAISESPAQQETQYF	TGTGCCATCAGTGAGTCCCCGGCACAGCAAGAGACCCAGTACTTC
13	TRBV7-9	NA	TRBJ1-2	CASSFQDSDGYTF	TGTGCCAGCAGCTTCCAGGACAGTGATGGCTACACCTTC
13	TRBV9	NA	TRBJ1-1	CASSVGRGTEAFF	TGTGCCAGCAGCGTAGGGAGGGGCACTGAAGCTTTCTTT
14	TRBV5-1	NA	TRBJ1-1	CASSLDTMNTEAFF	TGCGCCAGCAGCTTAGACACCATGAACACTGAAGCTTTCTTT
16	TRBV7-2	TRBD2	TRBJ2-7	CASSSISGRYSYEQYF	TGTGCCAGCAGTTCCATTAGCGGGAGGTATTCCTACGAGCAGTACTTC
15	TRBV29-1	TRBD2	TRBJ2-1	CSVGGLAGAYNEQFF	TGCAGCGTGGGGGGACTAGCGGGAGCCTACAATGAGCAGTTCTTC
13	TRBV6-5	NA	TRBJ2-4	CASSLTDLGIQYF	TGTGCCAGCAGTTTGACGGACTTGGGGATTCAGTACTTC
14	TRBV7-9	TRBD2	TRBJ2-7	CASSLNLGGSEQYF	TGTGCCAGCAGCTTAAATTTGGGAGGGAGTGAGCAGTACTTC
18	TRBV9	TRBD2	TRBJ2-2	CASSPGGSGRAVTGELFF	TGTGCCAGCAGCCCCGGGGGTAGCGGGAGGGCTGTCACCGGGGAGCTGTTTTTT
13	TRBV13	NA	TRBJ2-1	CASSHTGLNEQFF	TGTGCCAGCAGCCACACAGGGCTGAATGAGCAGTTCTTC
12	TRBV29-1	NA	TRBJ2-1	CSVEEEYPGQFF	TGCAGCGTTGAAGAAGAGTACCCGGGGCAGTTCTTC
17	TRBV18	NA	TRBJ2-3	CASSDNVGGLSTDTQYF	TGTGCCAGCTCAGACAACGTCGGCGGACTTAGCACAGATACGCAGTATTTT
16	TRBV4-3	NA	TRBJ2-2	CASSQELDGETGELFF	TGCGCCAGCAGCCAAGAATTGGACGGGGAAACCGGGGAGCTGTTTTTT
13	TRBV28	NA	TRBJ2-7	CASSLAGAYEQYF	TGTGCCAGCAGTTTAGCAGGGGCCTACGAGCAGTACTTC
14	TRBV5-1	TRBD1	TRBJ1-2	CASSPTGAKDGYTF	TGCGCCAGCAGCCCGACAGGGGCTAAGGATGGCTACACCTTC
13	TRBV7-2	NA	TRBJ1-3	CASSFRAGNTIYF	TGTGCCAGCAGCTTCAGGGCTGGAAACACCATATATTTT
14	TRBV10-1	NA	TRBJ2-2	CASSDRDRSGELFF	TGCGCCAGCAGTGACAGGGATAGGAGCGGGGAGCTGTTTTTT
14	TRBV4-2	NA	TRBJ1-2	CASSQAVEGYGYTF	TGTGCCAGCAGCCAAGCTGTCGAGGGTTATGGCTACACCTTC
17	TRBV30	TRBD2	TRBJ2-1	CAWSRRQAGDPSGEQFF	TGTGCCTGGAGTCGGCGGCAAGCGGGAGACCCCAGCGGTGAGCAGTTCTTC
15	TRBV27	NA	TRBJ2-1	CASFGGRRAYNEQFF	TGTGCCAGCTTTGGCGGTCGACGAGCCTACAATGAGCAGTTCTTC
15	TRBV7-6	NA	TRBJ2-3	CASSPNPSRGDTQYF	TGTGCCAGCAGCCCCAACCCCAGCCGAGGAGATACGCAGTATTTT
17	TRBV7-9	TRBD2	TRBJ2-3	CASSRAAGGPKGDTQYF	TGTGCCAGCAGCCGGGCAGCGGGAGGGCCCAAGGGGGATACGCAGTATTTT
13	TRBV14	NA	TRBJ2-5	CASSIAPQETQYF	TGTGCCAGCAGCATAGCCCCACAAGAGACCCAGTACTTC